The text below deals with one T cell receptor (beta chain). The antigen remains unidentified. TCRdb keeps only in-frame clones here, not all; method: immunoSEQ multiplex PCR. Of about 6,800 clones detected, around four fifths appear once; the ten largest clones hold approximately 0.58%. The data stem from a study of follicular helper T cells after annual influenza vaccination. Study-wide points: Day 7 ICOS+CD38+ clones were most often found later in ICOS-CD38- cTfh cells.

Trimming cost V 1 base and J 5 bases, with 6 bases left between them. CDR1 is SEHNR and CDR2 is FQNEAQ in the germline V gene (reference sequence). The CDR3 is made up of 13 amino acids. Time point here: 2015-2016 season, 7 days after influenza vaccination. The V call is TRBV7-9, the J call TRBJ1-5, with unresolved D. The TCR comes from an adult who received the influenza vaccine. The material sequenced was CXCR5- memory CD4+ T cells sorted from blood, taken 7 days after influenza vaccination. The CDR3 sequence is CASSLGWDQPQHF. The CDR3 DNA reads as TGTGCCAGCAGCTTAGGTTGGGATCAGCCCCAGCATTTT.